The next 24 T cell receptor beta chains were all read from a single sample in a study of glioma-infiltrating T cells (dated by TCRdb to the mid-2010s). The sequencing machine was an Illumina MiSeq. The iRepertoire nested amplicon-rescue multiplex PCR (arm-PCR) platform was used to amplify TCR alpha and beta CDR3 regions from RNA. The raw public reads went through TCRdb reprocessing: fastp at Q25, MiXCR clone calling, in-frame beta chains kept. All rows with the same CDR3 protein become a single entry with the most common DNA and genes. This sample comprises under 200,000 distinct CDR3 sequences, around 40% of them detected only once. Clones ranked in the top ten supply 5% to 5.5% of the sample. Specimen: glioma tissue, nonneoplastic brain tissue, or PBMCs (not recorded which). The receptors were gathered from a human donor with low-grade glioma or glioblastoma, undergoing nonglioma brain surgery, or in good health (not recorded which).

Points on this clonotype: The conserved closing phenylalanine or tryptophan is absent in this CDR3, likely reflecting a read error. The chain carries TRBV20-1 and TRBJ1-1; possible D gene TRBD1, 5 bases. The germline V and J ends were trimmed by 0 bases and 4 bases, with 15 bases remaining between them. Per the germline V gene, CDR1 is DFQATT and CDR2 is SNEGSKA (reference sequence). The CDR3 is 15 amino acids. The CDR3 loop is CSARDLVCGTTEAFL. The CDR3, as DNA: TGCAGTGCTAGAGACTTAGTGTGCGGGACCACTGAAGCTTTCCTT.

The chain is built from TRBV7-2 and TRBJ2-5; 13 bases fit TRBD2. CDR1 is SGHTA and CDR2 is FQGNSA in the germline V gene. The CDR3 is 16 residues long. With V trimmed by 5 bases and J by 4 bases, 7 bases remained unmatched. CDR3 residues: CASSAGLAGVAETQYF. CDR3 coding DNA: TGTGCCAGCAGCGCAGGACTAGCGGGAGTCGCAGAGACCCAGTACTTC.

This chain links TRBV6-6 with TRBJ2-1; D possibly uses TRBD1 or TRBD2 (6 bases each). V was pared by 2 bases and J by 2 bases, with 10 bases between. Germline CDR1 is MNHNY and CDR2 is SVGAGI (reference sequence). The CDR3 runs to 15 residues. The CDR3 region is CASSYGGPTYNEQFF. In nucleotides, the CDR3 is TGTGCCAGCAGTTACGGGGGGCCCACCTACAATGAGCAGTTCTTC.

The chain recombines TRBV28 with TRBJ2-4; D gene unclear. The V end lost 6 bases, the J end lost 0 bases, and 12 bases lay between the germline ends. CDR1 MDHEN and CDR2 SYDVKM come from the germline V gene. The CDR3 runs 15 residues. In DNA form, the CDR3 reads TGTGCCAGCAGCCCTAGAATGTTAGCCAAAAACATTCAGTACTTC. This sequence encodes CASSPRMLAKNIQYF.

This clonotype was picked up many times. The gene calls are TRBV27 and TRBJ2-7, with D tentatively TRBD2 (6 bases). The CDR3 consists of 14 residues. The V and J ends lost 2 bases and 3 bases respectively, with 11 bases between them. Germline values: CDR1 MNHEY, CDR2 SMNVEV (reference sequence). The CDR3 DNA follows: TGTGCCAGCAGTTTAGCGGGGCCATTCTACGAGCAGTACTTC. It encodes CASSLAGPFYEQYF.

In this sample, this clonotype turned up a few times. The V call is TRBV11-1, the J call TRBJ2-3, with D possibly called TRBD1 or TRBD2 (5 bases each). Per the germline V gene, CDR1 is SGHAT and CDR2 is FQDESV (reference sequence). V was clipped by 5 bases and J by 0 bases, with 9 bases between them. The CDR3 covers 14 residues. The CDR3 region is CASSPGRSTDTQYF. CDR3 DNA: TGTGCCAGCAGCCCGGGACGGAGCACAGATACGCAGTATTTT.

This clonotype was detected only a few times. The V gene is TRBV4-1, the J gene TRBJ2-5; weak D call: TRBD1 (6 bases). The V end lost 0 bases, the J end lost 5 bases, and 10 bases lay between the germline ends. Germline values: CDR1 MGHRA, CDR2 YSYEKL. The CDR3 is made up of 14 amino acids. The CDR3 loop is CASSQEGAYETQYF. The CDR3 DNA reads as TGCGCCAGCAGCCAAGAGGGGGCTTATGAGACCCAGTACTTC.

This clonotype was counted ten times or more. The J gene is TRBJ1-1, the V gene TRBV20-1, with D uncertain. Germline CDR1 DFQATT, CDR2 SNEGSKA (reference sequence). V was shortened by 3 bases and J by 0 bases, with 8 bases between the two germline ends. The CDR3 extends over 13 amino acids. Written as DNA, the CDR3 is TGCAGTGCTAGTAACATCATGAACACTGAAGCTTTCTTT. Residues: CSASNIMNTEAFF.

This clonotype has at least ten counts. At one of its ends the junction is not consistent with the germline gene, which may arise from a read error. The chain links TRBV4-1 to TRBJ2-1, with 11 bases lining up with TRBD2. This CDR3 spans 15 amino acids. Germline CDR1 MGHRA, CDR2 YSYEKL. The CDR3 region is CASSQAGLAVNEQFF. The CDR3 nucleotides are TGCGCCAGCAGTCAAGCGGGACTAGCGGTGAATGAGCAGTTCTTC.

This clonotype has a handful of counts. The V call is TRBV5-8, the J call TRBJ1-2; the D gene is possibly TRBD1 (6 bases). Germline V lookup: CDR1 SGHTS, CDR2 YDEGEE. CDR3 length: 13 amino acids. Trimming pared 5 bases from V and 6 bases from J, leaving 14 bases between. DNA for the CDR3: TGTGCCAGCAGAAGGTTCAGGGGACATGGCTACACCTTC. This gives the protein CASRRFRGHGYTF. Variable domain in full (rest from reference TRBV5-8 and TRBJ1-2): EAGVTQSPTHLIKTRGQQATLRCSPISGHTSVYWYQQALGLGLQFLLWYDEGEERNRGNFPPRFSGRQFPNYSSELNVNALELEDSALYLCASRRFRGHGYTFGSGTRLTVV.

This clonotype has at least ten counts. The CDR3 sequence: CASSQSRQSYEQYF. DNA of the CDR3: TGTGCCAGCAGCCAAAGCAGACAGTCCTACGAGCAGTACTTC. The chain joins TRBV3-1 to TRBJ2-7; possible D gene TRBD1, 5 bases. CDR1 LGHDT and CDR2 YNNKEL come from the germline V gene (reference sequence). The ends were cut back, 2 bases at V and 1 base at J, with 9 bases in the middle. The CDR3 totals 14 residues.

This clonotype was seen at least ten times. The V call is TRBV7-9, the J call TRBJ1-5, with D uncertain. The CDR3 extends over 13 amino acids. Trimming removed 2 bases at V and 4 bases at J, with 6 bases between. Germline CDR1 SEHNR, CDR2 FQNEAQ (reference sequence). DNA of the CDR3: TGTGCCAGCAGCTTAAGAGAGAATCAGCCCCAGCATTTT. It codes for CASSLRENQPQHF. Complete variable domain (other parts from reference TRBV7-9 and TRBJ1-5): DTGVSQNPRHKITKRGQNVTFRCDPISEHNRLYWYRQTLGQGPEFLTYFQNEAQLEKSRLLSDRFSAERPKGSFSTLEIQRTEQGDSAMYLCASSLRENQPQHFGDGTRLSIL.

To note about this clonotype: A read error is possible here, since a much larger clone lies one base away. V is TRBV3-1 and J is TRBJ2-7; D remains unclear. Germline-derived CDR1 and CDR2 are LGHDT and YNNKEL (reference sequence). This CDR3 contains 11 residues. V lost 6 bases to trimming and J lost 5 bases, with 8 bases between them. CDR3 nucleotide sequence: TGTGCCAGCAGTTTCCGGGACGAGCAGTACTTC. Translating it yields CASSFRDEQYF.

This clonotype was seen at least ten times. The chain recombines TRBV7-2 with TRBJ2-3; no clear D gene. From germline, CDR1 is SGHTA and CDR2 FQGNSA. The CDR3 runs 15 residues. Trimming took 4 bases from V and 0 from J, leaving 11 bases between them. The DNA for the CDR3 is TGTGCCAGCAGCTCGTTTAGTCTTAGCACAGATACGCAGTATTTT. Translated: CASSSFSLSTDTQYF.

This clonotype has only one observation. A much more abundant neighbour one base away suggests this may be a read error. The chain links TRBV24-1 to TRBJ2-3; perhaps TRBD2 as D (5 bases). There are 15 residues in the CDR3. Germline CDR1 reads KGHDR; CDR2 reads SFDVKD. The V gene lost 4 bases and the J gene lost 2 bases, with 12 bases spanning the gap. The CDR3 nucleotides are TGTGCCACCAGTGAGGGAGAATATTCCACAGATACGCAGTATTTT. Translation: CATSEGEYSTDTQYF.

The chain recombines TRBV3-1 with TRBJ2-7; 7 nucleotides agree with TRBD2. The junction had 6 bases not matched to a gene; V was cut back by 2 bases and J by 5 bases. This CDR3 has 14 residues. Germline V gene lookup returns CDR1 LGHDT and CDR2 YNNKEL (reference sequence). The CDR3 bases are TGTGCCAGCAGCCAACTCGCGGGAGACAACGAGCAGTACTTC. Protein: CASSQLAGDNEQYF.

In DNA, the CDR3 is TGTGCCACCAGCAGAGATTCAACCGCGGGGGCCAACGTCCTGACTTTC. Translating it yields CATSRDSTAGANVLTF. The chain combines TRBV15 with TRBJ2-6; the D is unclear. The germline V and J ends were trimmed by 0 bases and 4 bases, with 10 bases remaining between them. The CDR3 is made up of 16 amino acids. From germline, CDR1 is LNHNV and CDR2 YYDKDF (reference sequence).

Regarding this clonotype: A read error may be the cause here, since a much bigger clone is one base away. This chain links TRBV6-2 or TRBV6-3 with TRBJ2-1; 8 positions match TRBD1. J lost 7 bases, V lost 6 bases, and 23 bases had no gene match. The germline V gene has CDR1 MNHEY and CDR2 SVGEGT. The CDR3 is 19 residues long. The CDR3 spells CASRYISGQGSRAKNEQFF. CDR3 nucleotides: TGTGCCAGCAGATACATCAGCGGACAGGGCTCAAGGGCGAAAAATGAGCAGTTCTTC.

This clonotype was seen only a few times. The rearrangement joins TRBV29-1 to TRBJ2-1, with D perhaps TRBD1 (6 bases). Germline assignment: CDR1 SQVTM and CDR2 ANQGSEA. V was pared by 6 bases and J by 7 bases, with 16 bases between. There are 13 residues in the CDR3. This CDR3 is CSVGTNVVNEQFF. The DNA of the CDR3 is TGCAGCGTAGGGACAAACGTGGTAAATGAGCAGTTCTTC.

Remarks on this clonotype: The conserved closing phenylalanine or tryptophan is absent in this CDR3, likely reflecting a read error. The CDR3 here is CASSYSNHEQYS. The CDR3 DNA sequence: TGTGCCAGCAGTTACTCCAACCACGAGCAGTACTCC. The chain is built from TRBV3-1 and TRBJ2-7; unclear D gene. V lost 6 bases to trimming and J lost 5 bases, with 11 bases between them. The CDR3 sequence is 12 residues long. CDR1 LGHDT and CDR2 YNNKEL come from the germline V gene (reference sequence).

The sample holds a few counts of this clonotype. It may be a read error: a sequence one base away is much more abundant. This chain uses TRBV20-1 with TRBJ2-3; D uncertain. The germline gives CDR1 DFQATT, CDR2 SNEGSKA (reference sequence). The CDR3 runs to 16 residues. The CDR3 sequence is CSASIDSSSRTDTKYF. The DNA of the CDR3 is TGCAGTGCTTCGATCGATTCTAGTAGCCGCACAGATACGAAGTATTTT.

In regard to this clonotype: Being one base from a much bigger clone, this may be a read error. J is TRBJ1-5 and V is TRBV28; D gene uncertain. The germline V and J ends were trimmed by 3 bases and 6 bases, with 12 bases remaining between them. CDR3 length equals 14 residues. Germline CDR1 reads MDHEN; CDR2 reads SYDVKM. CDR3 sequence reads: CASSLGLGSQPQHF. The CDR3 nucleotides are TGTGCCAGCAGTTTGGGTCTGGGTAGTCAGCCCCAGCATTTT.

This clonotype was detected ten times or more. The V and J genes are TRBV27 and TRBJ2-1, with D hard to call. With 4 bases removed from V and 10 bases from J, the gap between germline ends came to 17 bases. CDR1 is MNHEY and CDR2 is SMNVEV in the germline V gene (reference sequence). This CDR3 contains 14 residues. Here the CDR3 DNA reads TGTGCCAGCAGTTCCCAGCCCGGGCCCCTGGAGCAGTTCTTC. This translates into CASSSQPGPLEQFF.

The table lists this clonotype with many counts. The J gene is TRBJ2-1, the V gene TRBV28; TRBD1 is a possible D gene (6 bases). From germline, CDR1 is MDHEN and CDR2 SYDVKM. V was cut by 8 bases and J by 7 bases, with 18 bases left in between. The CDR3 contains 14 residues. CDR3 sequence: CASALPGAANEQFF. The CDR3 DNA reads as TGTGCCAGCGCCCTACCAGGGGCGGCGAATGAGCAGTTCTTC.